The 15 T cell receptor beta chains presented below share a single source sample, sequenced in a study of blood T cell repertoires in COVID-19. Sequencing used immunoSEQ multiplex PCR; TCRdb keeps in-frame clones, though not all of them. Counted here are 150,000 to 200,000 clones, approximately 86% occurring once; the ten biggest clones make up about 8.2%. The specimen was peripheral blood. The receptors shown here come from a man aged 60 to 75 with acute or convalescent COVID-19.

DNA of the CDR3: TGTGCCAGCAGTCCACTTACTAGCGGGAGGGGTACAGGCCCCGGGGAGCTGTTTTTT. Encoded protein: CASSPLTSGRGTGPGELFF. The chain links TRBV2 to TRBJ2-2, with 13 bases lining up with TRBD2. This CDR3 region has 19 residues. CDR1 and CDR2 from the germline V gene are SNHLY and FYNNEI. Unmatched junction bases numbered 15, after V lost 5 bases and J lost 6 bases.

V is TRBV28 and J is TRBJ1-4; the D is unclear. The germline V gene encodes CDR1 MDHEN and CDR2 SYDVKM. Trimming stripped 6 bases from V and 3 bases from J, with 11 bases between. The length of the CDR3 is 14 residues. The CDR3 nucleotides read TGTGCCAGCAGGTACAGACTACCTAATGAAAAACTGTTTTTT. Residues: CASRYRLPNEKLFF.

The V gene is TRBV6-6, the J gene TRBJ2-2; D perhaps matches TRBD1 (5 bases). Trimming left V 2 bases short and J 6 bases short, with 13 bases between. The CDR3 extends over 15 amino acids. Germline CDR1 MNHNY, CDR2 SVGAGI (reference sequence). CDR3 loop: CASSYRGAGAGELFF. CDR3 coding DNA: TGTGCCAGCAGTTACAGGGGCGCTGGCGCCGGGGAGCTGTTTTTT.

This chain joins TRBV6-1 and TRBJ2-7; 10 bases align to TRBD2. Germline values: CDR1 MNHNS, CDR2 SASEGT. This CDR3 spans 16 amino acids. Trimming cost V 3 bases and J 4 bases; bases outside gene matches: 9. The CDR3: CASSDVTSGPTYEQYF. The CDR3 DNA sequence: TGTGCCAGCAGTGATGTGACTAGCGGGCCCACATACGAGCAGTACTTC.

V and J are TRBV9 and TRBJ2-7; 9 bases fit TRBD2. CDR1 and CDR2 (germline): SGDLS, YYNGEE. This CDR3 is 15 amino acids long. The J segment lost 6 bases and the V segment lost 4 bases, leaving 11 bases of the junction unmatched. As DNA, the CDR3 is TGTGCCAGCAGCCCTAGAGCTAGCGGGATGGGCGAGCAGTACTTC. Translation: CASSPRASGMGEQYF.

The chain couples TRBV5-1 to TRBJ1-2; D is unclear. CDR1 is SGHRS and CDR2 is YFSETQ in the germline V gene. This CDR3 has 16 residues. V was clipped by 4 bases and J by 8 bases, with 24 bases between them. The CDR3 DNA sequence: TGCGCCAGCAGCCCCCGGGGAGGTCCTGGTTCGGGCGGCTACACCTTC. Its translation is CASSPRGGPGSGGYTF.

The rearrangement uses TRBV20-1 and TRBJ1-5, with 7 bases identical to TRBD1. Per germline, CDR1 DFQATT and CDR2 SNEGSKA (reference sequence). Trimming cost V 3 bases and J 7 bases; bases outside gene matches: 12. CDR3 length equals 15 residues. The DNA of the CDR3 is TGCAGTGCTAGTTCTTGGGCGACAGGGTCCCAGCCCCAGCATTTT. This codes for CSASSWATGSQPQHF.

This clone was recorded once. The chain joins TRBV6-5 to TRBJ2-7, with unresolved D. Per the germline V gene, CDR1 is MNHEY and CDR2 is SVGAGI. CDR3 length: 14 amino acids. Trimming removed 8 bases from V and 0 bases from J, with 14 bases in between. CDR3 nucleotides: TGTGCCAGCTCCAGAGACACGAGCTCCTACGAGCAGTACTTC. Amino acid sequence: CASSRDTSSYEQYF.

The V gene is TRBV7-9, the J gene TRBJ2-1, with a weak D call TRBD1 (5 bases). V was trimmed by 1 base and J by 12 bases, leaving 13 bases between them. The CDR3 has 13 amino acids. Germline assignment: CDR1 SEHNR and CDR2 FQNEAQ (reference sequence). The CDR3 loop reads CASSLELSGLQFF. The CDR3 bases are TGTGCCAGCAGCTTAGAATTGTCAGGGCTGCAGTTCTTC.

The chain uses TRBV7-9 and TRBJ2-1; D gene unclear. CDR3 size: 12 residues. With 3 bases removed from V and 5 bases from J, the gap between germline ends came to 5 bases. Germline-derived CDR1 and CDR2 are SEHNR and FQNEAQ (reference sequence). The CDR3 bases are TGTGCCAGCAGCTTTAAGCACAATGAGCAGTTCTTC. Encoded protein: CASSFKHNEQFF.

This chain connects TRBV5-5 to TRBJ2-7; 7 nucleotides line up with TRBD1. Germline values: CDR1 SGHKS, CDR2 YYEKEE (reference sequence). V gave up 2 bases and J gave up 2 bases; unmatched junction bases: 7. The CDR3 is made up of 15 amino acids. The CDR3 reads CASSLYRGSTYEQYF. CDR3 sequence (DNA): TGTGCCAGCAGCTTATACAGGGGTTCGACCTACGAGCAGTACTTC. The full variable domain, completed using reference TRBV5-5 and TRBJ2-7, is DAGVTQSPTHLIKTRGQQVTLRCSPISGHKSVSWYQQVLGQGPQFIFQYYEKEERGRGNFPDRFSARQFPNYSSELNVNALLLGDSALYLCASSLYRGSTYEQYFGPGTRLTVT.

The sample holds many counts of this clone. The chain uses TRBV18 and TRBJ1-3; no firm D call. The V gene lost 3 bases and the J gene lost 4 bases, with 13 bases spanning the gap. This CDR3 contains 15 residues. Germline lookup yields CDR1 KGHSH and CDR2 LQKENI. The CDR3 region is CASSPYDGSGNTIYF. CDR3 coding DNA: TGTGCCAGCTCACCGTACGACGGGTCCGGAAACACCATATATTTT.

The chain's CDR3 is CASTRGLSYNSPLHF. CDR3 in DNA: TGTGCCAGCACCCGGGGTCTCTCCTATAATTCACCCCTCCACTTT. The V gene is TRBV11-2, the J gene TRBJ1-6; D remains ambiguous. Trimming took off 7 bases at V and 0 bases at J, with 10 bases between the two ends. Per germline, CDR1 SGHAT and CDR2 FQNNGV. CDR3 length: 15 amino acids.

This chain connects TRBV4-1 to TRBJ1-6, with TRBD1 identical over 9 bases. The CDR3 is 15 residues long. CDR1 and CDR2 (germline): MGHRA, YSYEKL. J lost 7 bases, V lost 5 bases, and 6 bases had no gene match. This CDR3 is CASSIRDRDNSPLHF. The DNA of the CDR3 is TGCGCCAGCAGCATCCGGGACAGGGACAATTCACCCCTCCACTTT.

This clone was counted between two and nine times. This rearrangement joins TRBV7-6 to TRBJ2-6, with 9 bases that match TRBD1. CDR3 size: 17 residues. Trimming took 5 bases from V and 1 from J; bases not matched to a gene: 6. The germline V gene encodes CDR1 SGHVS and CDR2 FNYEAQ. Written as DNA, the CDR3 is TGTGCCAGCAGCCCGGACAGGGGTCGTTCTGGGGCCAACGTCCTGACTTTC. This sequence encodes CASSPDRGRSGANVLTF.